The 19 T cell receptor beta chains in this list originate from one sample, sequenced in a study of cytomegalovirus exposure and HLA in healthy donors. The primer mix had 60 Vbeta and 13 Jbeta primers. Sequenced by immunoSEQ multiplex PCR; TCRdb stores in-frame clones only, minus some. The table shows under 200,000 clones, with about 75% occurring only once. The sequenced material came from PBMCs. The source is a male donor in good health and CMV-seropositive.

The V and J genes are TRBV25-1 and TRBJ2-5; D is perhaps TRBD2 (6 bases). The V gene's germline CDR1 is MGHDK and CDR2 SYGVNS. This CDR3 region has 15 residues. V gave up 2 bases and J gave up 4 bases, with 14 bases separating them. CDR3 region: CASSEGGATGETQYF. CDR3 bases: TGTGCCAGCAGTGAAGGAGGGGCCACTGGAGAGACCCAGTACTTC.

V is TRBV15 and J is TRBJ1-2, with D tentatively TRBD1 (5 bases). This CDR3 contains 13 residues. Looked up from germline, CDR1 is LNHNV and CDR2 is YYDKDF (reference sequence). The ends were cut back, 4 bases at V and 6 bases at J, with 12 bases in the middle. CDR3 amino acids: CATSTSDIHGYTF. In DNA, the CDR3 is TGTGCCACCAGCACATCGGACATACATGGCTACACCTTC.

The rearrangement joins TRBV19 to TRBJ1-1; 11 bases fit TRBD1. This CDR3 has 16 amino acids. Germline V gene lookup returns CDR1 LNHDA and CDR2 SQIVND (reference sequence). The trim removed 5 bases at V and 3 bases at J, leaving 8 bases unmatched. This CDR3 reads CASSVGQGAMHTEAFF. The CDR3 nucleotides are TGTGCCAGTAGTGTAGGACAGGGGGCAATGCACACTGAAGCTTTCTTT.

This clone occurred a few times. This rearrangement joins TRBV7-8 to TRBJ2-5; D may be TRBD2 (5 bases). The germline CDR1 and CDR2 sequences are SGHVS and FQNEAQ. This CDR3 is built from 14 residues. V was cut by 4 bases and J by 2 bases, with 11 bases left in between. The DNA of the CDR3 is TGTGCCAGCAGCTGGAGGACGGGGCAAGAGACCCAGTACTTC. Encoded protein: CASSWRTGQETQYF.

The sample holds one count of this clone. The CDR3: CASSLAYRGRKNIQYF. The DNA for the CDR3 is TGTGCCAGCAGCTTAGCTTACAGGGGGCGGAAAAACATTCAGTACTTC. The chain is built from TRBV7-9 and TRBJ2-4; 9 nucleotides align to TRBD1. The CDR3 runs 16 residues. The V gene's germline CDR1 is SEHNR and CDR2 FQNEAQ (reference sequence). The ends lost 0 bases at V and 4 bases at J; junction bases unmatched: 4. The full variable domain, completed using reference TRBV7-9 and TRBJ2-4, is DTGVSQNPRHKITKRGQNVTFRCDPISEHNRLYWYRQTLGQGPEFLTYFQNEAQLEKSRLLSDRFSAERPKGSFSTLEIQRTEQGDSAMYLCASSLAYRGRKNIQYFGAGTRLSVL.

This sequence joins TRBV10-3 and TRBJ2-3, with D perhaps matching TRBD1 (5 bases). CDR1 and CDR2 (germline): ENHRY, SYGVKD. This CDR3 is 13 amino acids long. Trimming left V 10 bases short and J 4 bases short, with 15 bases between. The CDR3 is CATKMTDADTQYF. Written as DNA, the CDR3 is TGTGCCACCAAAATGACAGACGCAGATACGCAGTATTTT.

Remarks on this clone: Different DNA sequences within this sample yield the same CDR3. V usage is TRBV6-5 and J usage is TRBJ2-1, with D possibly matching TRBD1 (5 bases). Germline V gene data show CDR1 as MNHEY and CDR2 as SVGAGI. This CDR3 region has 15 residues. Trimming took off 5 bases at V and 0 bases at J, with 11 bases between the two ends. The CDR3 is CASSLDRGSYNEQFF. DNA for the CDR3: TGTGCCAGCAGTCTCGACAGAGGCTCCTACAATGAGCAGTTCTTC.

The CDR3 is CASSVAGFSGNTIYF. The DNA for the CDR3 is TGTGCCAGCAGCGTAGCGGGGTTCTCTGGAAACACCATATATTTT. The rearrangement links TRBV9 to TRBJ1-3; D unresolved. The germline V gene encodes CDR1 SGDLS and CDR2 YYNGEE. V was shortened by 0 bases and J by 0 bases, with 7 bases between the two germline ends. This CDR3 is built from 15 residues.

V is TRBV5-1 and J is TRBJ2-2; 10 bases fit TRBD2. Germline CDR1 SGHRS, CDR2 YFSETQ. Trimming removed 4 bases from V and 0 bases from J; junction bases left unmatched: 9. This CDR3 is built from 18 residues. In DNA, the CDR3 is TGCGCCAGCAGCATCGCTCTAGCGGGGGCCGCGAACACCGGGGAGCTGTTTTTT. It translates to CASSIALAGAANTGELFF.

This rearrangement joins TRBV5-1 to TRBJ1-1, with D tentatively TRBD1 (6 bases). V was trimmed by 0 bases and J by 8 bases, leaving 14 bases between them. Germline CDR1 and CDR2: SGHRS and YFSETQ. CDR3 length equals 14 residues. This CDR3 is CASSLAVRGQEAFF. The CDR3 coding sequence is TGCGCCAGCAGCTTGGCTGTCAGGGGACAAGAAGCTTTCTTT.

V and J are TRBV9 and TRBJ2-1; 7 nucleotides line up with TRBD2. The CDR3 runs 14 residues. Trimming removed 6 bases from V and 4 bases from J; junction bases left unmatched: 7. Germline CDR1 SGDLS, CDR2 YYNGEE. This CDR3 reads CASNGGNSYNEQFF. Here the CDR3 DNA reads TGTGCCAGCAACGGGGGGAATTCATACAATGAGCAGTTCTTC. The entire variable domain, with the rest obtained from reference TRBV9 and TRBJ2-1, is as follows: DSGVTQTPKHLITATGQRVTLRCSPRSGDLSVYWYQQSLDQGLQFLIQYYNGEERAKGNILERFSAQQFPDLHSELNLSSLELGDSALYFCASNGGNSYNEQFFGPGTRLTVL.

The genes are TRBV5-1 and TRBJ2-1, with TRBD2 matching over 8 bases. The CDR3 is 15 amino acids. Germline CDR1 is SGHRS and CDR2 is YFSETQ. Trimming at V came to 0 bases and at J to 10 bases, leaving 9 bases not matched to a gene. The CDR3 protein is CASSLGSSGRYEQFF. For the CDR3, the DNA is TGCGCCAGCAGCTTGGGATCTAGCGGGCGGTACGAGCAGTTCTTC.

The chain has TRBV7-9 and TRBJ2-7; 10 bases align to TRBD2. The CDR3 sequence is 13 residues long. Germline V lookup: CDR1 SEHNR, CDR2 FQNEAQ (reference sequence). The CDR3 nucleotides are TGTGCCAGCAGCTTACTGCCTAGCGGGGGACCTTCGGTC. This gives the protein CASSLLPSGGPSV.

There are a few counts of this clone. The CDR3 region is CASLKPQHF. The CDR3 region has the DNA TGTGCCAGCCTTAAGCCCCAGCATTTT. V is TRBV7-3 and J is TRBJ1-5, with no clear D. The CDR3 is 9 amino acids. Germline loops: CDR1 SGHTA, CDR2 FQGTGA. V lost 8 bases to trimming and J lost 8 bases, with 4 bases between them.

There are a few counts of this clone. The genes are TRBV4-1 and TRBJ2-7, with 7 bases lining up with TRBD1. V shed 5 bases, J shed 6 bases, and the junction held 7 bases outside the gene matches. CDR1 and CDR2 from the germline V gene are MGHRA and YSYEKL. The CDR3 loop spans 13 amino acids. CDR3 sequence (DNA): TGCGCCAGCAGCTCGACAGGGAATCGCGAGCAGTACTTC. This encodes CASSSTGNREQYF.

The V call is TRBV5-1, the J call TRBJ1-5, with TRBD1 matching over 10 bases. Trimming cost V 3 bases and J 7 bases; bases outside gene matches: 4. The CDR3 is 14 amino acids. The V gene's germline CDR1 is SGHRS and CDR2 YFSETQ. This CDR3 reads CASSYGTGVQPQHF. DNA for the CDR3: TGCGCCAGCAGCTATGGGACAGGGGTCCAGCCCCAGCATTTT.

The CDR3: CASSSDHGGSYEQYF. For the CDR3, the DNA is TGTGCCAGTAGTTCCGACCACGGGGGTTCCTACGAGCAGTACTTC. The V call is TRBV19, the J call TRBJ2-7; the D gene is possibly TRBD2 (6 bases). Germline V gives CDR1 LNHDA, CDR2 SQIVND (reference sequence). With 5 bases removed from V and 1 base from J, the gap between germline ends came to 15 bases. CDR3 length: 15 amino acids.

In this sample, this clone turned up a few times. J is TRBJ1-3 and V is TRBV7-8, with TRBD1 matching over 7 bases. Germline CDR1 SGHVS, CDR2 FQNEAQ. The CDR3 has 14 amino acids. The junction had 3 bases not matched to a gene; V was cut back by 5 bases and J by 2 bases. CDR3 sequence reads: CASSQTGTGNTIYF. The CDR3 nucleotides are TGTGCCAGCAGCCAGACAGGGACTGGAAACACCATATATTTT.

The chain carries TRBV7-2 and TRBJ2-5; possibly TRBD2 for D (5 bases). The DNA end favors TRBJ2-7, so the J call may be wrong. The CDR3 contains 15 residues. Germline lookup yields CDR1 SGHTA and CDR2 FQGNSA. CDR3 nucleotide sequence: TGTGCCAGCAGCCCTAGCTTGGGGAGCTCCTACGAGCAGTACTTC. It yields the protein CASSPSLGSSYEQYF.